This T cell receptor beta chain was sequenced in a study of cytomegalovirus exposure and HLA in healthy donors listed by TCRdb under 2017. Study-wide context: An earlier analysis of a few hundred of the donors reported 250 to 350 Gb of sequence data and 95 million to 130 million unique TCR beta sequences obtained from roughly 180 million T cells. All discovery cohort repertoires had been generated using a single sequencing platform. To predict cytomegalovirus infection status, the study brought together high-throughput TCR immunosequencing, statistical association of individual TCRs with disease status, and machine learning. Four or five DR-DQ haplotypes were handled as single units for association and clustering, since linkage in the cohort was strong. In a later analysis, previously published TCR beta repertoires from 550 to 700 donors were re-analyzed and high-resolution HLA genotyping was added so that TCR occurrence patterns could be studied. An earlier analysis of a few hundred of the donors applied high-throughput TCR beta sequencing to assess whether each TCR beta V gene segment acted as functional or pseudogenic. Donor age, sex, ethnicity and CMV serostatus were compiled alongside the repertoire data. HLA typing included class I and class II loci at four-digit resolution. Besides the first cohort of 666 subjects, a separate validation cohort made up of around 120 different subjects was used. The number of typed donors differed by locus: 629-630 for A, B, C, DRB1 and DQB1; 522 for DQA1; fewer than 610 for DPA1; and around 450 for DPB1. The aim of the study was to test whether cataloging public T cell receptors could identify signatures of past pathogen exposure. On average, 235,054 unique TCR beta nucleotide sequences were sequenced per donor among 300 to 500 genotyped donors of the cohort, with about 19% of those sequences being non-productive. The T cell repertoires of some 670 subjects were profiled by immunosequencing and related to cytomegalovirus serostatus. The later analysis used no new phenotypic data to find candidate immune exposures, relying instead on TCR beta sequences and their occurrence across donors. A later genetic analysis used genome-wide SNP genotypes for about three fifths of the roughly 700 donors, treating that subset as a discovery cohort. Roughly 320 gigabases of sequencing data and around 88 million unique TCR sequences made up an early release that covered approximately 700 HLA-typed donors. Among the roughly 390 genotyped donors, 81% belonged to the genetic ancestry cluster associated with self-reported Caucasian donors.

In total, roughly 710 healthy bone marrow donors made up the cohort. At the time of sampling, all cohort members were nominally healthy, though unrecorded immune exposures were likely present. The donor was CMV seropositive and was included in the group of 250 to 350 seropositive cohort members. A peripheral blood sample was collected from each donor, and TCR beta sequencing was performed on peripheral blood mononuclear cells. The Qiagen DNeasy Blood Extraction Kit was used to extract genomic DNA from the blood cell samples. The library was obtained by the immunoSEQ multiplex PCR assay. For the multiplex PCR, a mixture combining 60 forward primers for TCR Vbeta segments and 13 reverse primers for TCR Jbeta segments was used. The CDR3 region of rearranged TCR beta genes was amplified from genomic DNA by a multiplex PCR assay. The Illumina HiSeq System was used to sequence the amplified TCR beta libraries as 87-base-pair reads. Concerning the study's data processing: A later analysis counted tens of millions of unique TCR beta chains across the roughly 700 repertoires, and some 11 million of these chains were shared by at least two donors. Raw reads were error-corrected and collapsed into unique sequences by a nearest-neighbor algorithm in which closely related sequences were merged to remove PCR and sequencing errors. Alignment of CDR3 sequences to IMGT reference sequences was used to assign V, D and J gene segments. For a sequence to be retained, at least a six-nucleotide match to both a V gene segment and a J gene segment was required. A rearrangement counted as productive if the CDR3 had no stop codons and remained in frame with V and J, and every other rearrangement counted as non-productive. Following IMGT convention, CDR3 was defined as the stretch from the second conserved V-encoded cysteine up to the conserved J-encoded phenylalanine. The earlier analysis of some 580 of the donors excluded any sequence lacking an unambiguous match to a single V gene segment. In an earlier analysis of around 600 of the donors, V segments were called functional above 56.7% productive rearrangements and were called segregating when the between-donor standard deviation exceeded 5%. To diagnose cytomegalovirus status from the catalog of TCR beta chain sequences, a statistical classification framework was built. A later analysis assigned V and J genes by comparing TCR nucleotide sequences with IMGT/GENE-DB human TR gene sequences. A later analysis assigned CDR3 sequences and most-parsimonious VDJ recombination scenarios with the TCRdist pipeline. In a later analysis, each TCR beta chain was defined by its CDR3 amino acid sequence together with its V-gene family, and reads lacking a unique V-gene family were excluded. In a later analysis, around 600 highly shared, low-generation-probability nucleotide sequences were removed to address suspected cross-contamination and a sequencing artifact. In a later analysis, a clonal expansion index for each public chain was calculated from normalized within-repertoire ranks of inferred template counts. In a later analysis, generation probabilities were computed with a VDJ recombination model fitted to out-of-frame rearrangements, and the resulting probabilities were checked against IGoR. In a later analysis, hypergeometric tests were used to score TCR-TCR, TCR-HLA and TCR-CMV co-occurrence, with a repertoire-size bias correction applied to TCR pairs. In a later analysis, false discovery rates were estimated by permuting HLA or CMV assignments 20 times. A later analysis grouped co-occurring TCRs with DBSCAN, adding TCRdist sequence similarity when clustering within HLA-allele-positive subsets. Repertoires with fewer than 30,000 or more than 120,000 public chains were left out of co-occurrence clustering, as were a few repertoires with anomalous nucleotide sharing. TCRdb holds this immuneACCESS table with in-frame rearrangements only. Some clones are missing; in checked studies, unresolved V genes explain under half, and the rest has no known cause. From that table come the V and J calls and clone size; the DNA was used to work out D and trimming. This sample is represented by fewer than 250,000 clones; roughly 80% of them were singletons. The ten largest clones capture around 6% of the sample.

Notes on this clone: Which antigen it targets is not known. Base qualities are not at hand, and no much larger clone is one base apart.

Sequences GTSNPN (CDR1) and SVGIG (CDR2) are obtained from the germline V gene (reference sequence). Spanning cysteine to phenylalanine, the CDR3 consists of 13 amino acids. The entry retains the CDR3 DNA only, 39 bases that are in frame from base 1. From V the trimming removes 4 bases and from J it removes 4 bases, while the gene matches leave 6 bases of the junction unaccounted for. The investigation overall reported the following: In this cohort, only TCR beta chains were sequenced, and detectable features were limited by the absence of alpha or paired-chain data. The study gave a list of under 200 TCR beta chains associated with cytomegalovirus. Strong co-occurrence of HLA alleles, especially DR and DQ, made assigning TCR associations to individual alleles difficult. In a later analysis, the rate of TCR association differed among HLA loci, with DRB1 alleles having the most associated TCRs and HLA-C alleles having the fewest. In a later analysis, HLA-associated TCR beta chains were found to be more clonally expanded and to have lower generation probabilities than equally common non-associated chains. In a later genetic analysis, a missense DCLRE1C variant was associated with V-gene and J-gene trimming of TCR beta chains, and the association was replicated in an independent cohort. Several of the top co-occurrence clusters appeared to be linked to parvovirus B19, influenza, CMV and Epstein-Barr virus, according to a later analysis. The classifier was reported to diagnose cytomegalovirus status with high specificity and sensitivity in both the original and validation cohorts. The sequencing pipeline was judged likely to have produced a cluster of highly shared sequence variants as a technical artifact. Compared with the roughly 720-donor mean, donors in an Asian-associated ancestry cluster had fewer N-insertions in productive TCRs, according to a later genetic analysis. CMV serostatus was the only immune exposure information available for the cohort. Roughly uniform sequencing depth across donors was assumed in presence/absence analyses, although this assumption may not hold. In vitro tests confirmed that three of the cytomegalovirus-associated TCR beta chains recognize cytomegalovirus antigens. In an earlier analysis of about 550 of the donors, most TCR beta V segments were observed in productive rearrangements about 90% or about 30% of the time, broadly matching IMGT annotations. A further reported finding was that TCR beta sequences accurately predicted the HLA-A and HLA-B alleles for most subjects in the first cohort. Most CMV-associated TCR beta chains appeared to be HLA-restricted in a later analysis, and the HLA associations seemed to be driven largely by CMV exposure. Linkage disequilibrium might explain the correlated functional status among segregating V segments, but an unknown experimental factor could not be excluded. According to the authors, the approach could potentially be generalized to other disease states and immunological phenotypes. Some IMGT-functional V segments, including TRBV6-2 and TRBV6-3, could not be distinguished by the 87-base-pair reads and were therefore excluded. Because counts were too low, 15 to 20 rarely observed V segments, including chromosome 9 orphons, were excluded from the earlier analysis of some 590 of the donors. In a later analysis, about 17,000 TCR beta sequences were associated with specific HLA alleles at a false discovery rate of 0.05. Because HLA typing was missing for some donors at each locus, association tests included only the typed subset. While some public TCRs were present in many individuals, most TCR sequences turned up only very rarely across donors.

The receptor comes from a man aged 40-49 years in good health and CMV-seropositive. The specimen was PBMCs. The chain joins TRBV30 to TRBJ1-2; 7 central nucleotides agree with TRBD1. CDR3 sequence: CAWNGQALYGYTF. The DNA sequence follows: TGTGCCTGGAATGGACAGGCCCTCTATGGCTACACCTTC.